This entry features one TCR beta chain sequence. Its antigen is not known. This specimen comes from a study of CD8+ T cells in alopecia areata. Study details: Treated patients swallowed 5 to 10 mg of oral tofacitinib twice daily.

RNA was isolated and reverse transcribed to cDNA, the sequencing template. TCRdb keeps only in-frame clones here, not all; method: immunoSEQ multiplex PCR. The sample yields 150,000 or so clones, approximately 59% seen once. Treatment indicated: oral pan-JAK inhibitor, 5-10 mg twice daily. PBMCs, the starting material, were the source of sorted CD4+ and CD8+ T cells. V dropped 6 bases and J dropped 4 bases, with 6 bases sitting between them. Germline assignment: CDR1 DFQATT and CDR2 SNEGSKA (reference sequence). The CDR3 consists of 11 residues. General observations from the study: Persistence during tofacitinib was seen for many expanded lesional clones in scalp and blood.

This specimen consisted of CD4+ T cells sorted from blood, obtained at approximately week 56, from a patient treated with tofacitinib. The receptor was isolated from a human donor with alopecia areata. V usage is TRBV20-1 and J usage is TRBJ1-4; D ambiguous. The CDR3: CSASNNEKLFF. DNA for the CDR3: TGCAGTGCGAGTAATAATGAAAAACTGTTTTTT.